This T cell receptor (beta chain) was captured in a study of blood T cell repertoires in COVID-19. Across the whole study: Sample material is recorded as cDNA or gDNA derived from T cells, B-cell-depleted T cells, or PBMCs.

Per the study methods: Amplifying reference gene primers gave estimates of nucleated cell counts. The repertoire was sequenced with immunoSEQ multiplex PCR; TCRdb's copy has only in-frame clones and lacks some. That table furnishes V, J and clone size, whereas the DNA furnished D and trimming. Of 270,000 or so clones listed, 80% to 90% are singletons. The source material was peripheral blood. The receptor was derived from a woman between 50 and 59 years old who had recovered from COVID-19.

The chain's CDR3 is CASSFWTSGGPTDTQYF. For the CDR3, the DNA is TGCGCCAGCAGCTTTTGGACTAGCGGGGGGCCCACAGATACGCAGTATTTT. The rearrangement uses TRBV5-1 and TRBJ2-3; 14 nucleotides agree with TRBD2. The CDR3 loop spans 17 amino acids. Germline CDR1 and CDR2: SGHRS and YFSETQ. Trimming at V came to 2 bases and at J to 2 bases, leaving 4 bases not matched to a gene. Looking up the rest from reference TRBV5-1 and TRBJ2-3 gives the full variable domain: KAGVTQTPRYLIKTRGQQVTLSCSPISGHRSVSWYQQTPGQGLQFLFEYFSETQRNKGNFPGRFSGRQFSNSRSEMNVSTLELGDSALYLCASSFWTSGGPTDTQYFGPGTRLTVL.